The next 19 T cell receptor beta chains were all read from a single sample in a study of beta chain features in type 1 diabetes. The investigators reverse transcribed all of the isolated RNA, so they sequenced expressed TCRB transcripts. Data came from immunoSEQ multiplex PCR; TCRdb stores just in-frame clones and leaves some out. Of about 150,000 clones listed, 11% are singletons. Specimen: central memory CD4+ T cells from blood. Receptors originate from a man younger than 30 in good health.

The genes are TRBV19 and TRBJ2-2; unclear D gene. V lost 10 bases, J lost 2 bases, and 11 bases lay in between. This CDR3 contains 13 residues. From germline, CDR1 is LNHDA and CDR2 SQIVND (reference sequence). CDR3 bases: TGTGCCACCTACAACCAAAACACCGGGGAGCTGTTTTTT. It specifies CATYNQNTGELFF. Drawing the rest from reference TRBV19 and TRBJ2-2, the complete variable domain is DGGITQSPKYLFRKEGQNVTLSCEQNLNHDAMYWYRQDPGQGLRLIYYSQIVNDFQKGDIAEGYSVSREKKESFPLTVTSAQKNPTAFYLCATYNQNTGELFFGEGSRLTVL.

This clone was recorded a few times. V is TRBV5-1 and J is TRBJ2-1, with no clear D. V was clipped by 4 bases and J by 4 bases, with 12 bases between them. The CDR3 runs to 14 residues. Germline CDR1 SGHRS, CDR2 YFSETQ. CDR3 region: CASSGGQSYNEQFF. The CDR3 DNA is TGCGCCAGCAGCGGCGGCCAATCATACAATGAGCAGTTCTTC.

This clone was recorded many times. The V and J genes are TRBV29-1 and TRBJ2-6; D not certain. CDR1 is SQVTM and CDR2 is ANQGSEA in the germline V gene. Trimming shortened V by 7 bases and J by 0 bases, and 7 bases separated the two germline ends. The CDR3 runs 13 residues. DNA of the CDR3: TGCAGCGCAGGAAACTCTGGGGCCAACGTCCTGACTTTC. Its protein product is CSAGNSGANVLTF.

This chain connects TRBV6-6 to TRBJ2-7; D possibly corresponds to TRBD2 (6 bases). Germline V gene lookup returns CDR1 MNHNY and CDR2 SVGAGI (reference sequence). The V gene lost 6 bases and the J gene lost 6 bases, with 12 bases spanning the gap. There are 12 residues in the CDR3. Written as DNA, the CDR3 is TGTGCCAGCAGGCGGGGACCGGCCGAGCAGTACTTC. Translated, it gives CASRRGPAEQYF.

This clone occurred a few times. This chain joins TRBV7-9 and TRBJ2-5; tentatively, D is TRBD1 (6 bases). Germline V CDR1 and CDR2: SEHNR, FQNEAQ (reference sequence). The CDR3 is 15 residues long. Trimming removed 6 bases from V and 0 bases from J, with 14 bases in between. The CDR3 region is CASSSRDTYQETQYF. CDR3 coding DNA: TGTGCCAGCAGTTCTCGGGACACCTACCAAGAGACCCAGTACTTC.

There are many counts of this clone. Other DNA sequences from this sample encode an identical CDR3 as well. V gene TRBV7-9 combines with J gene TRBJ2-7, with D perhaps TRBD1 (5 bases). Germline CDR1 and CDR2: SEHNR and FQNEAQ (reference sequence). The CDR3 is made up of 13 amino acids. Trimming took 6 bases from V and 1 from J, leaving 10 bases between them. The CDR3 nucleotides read TGTGCCAGCAGGCGAGACAGTTCCTACGAGCAGTACTTC. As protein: CASRRDSSYEQYF.

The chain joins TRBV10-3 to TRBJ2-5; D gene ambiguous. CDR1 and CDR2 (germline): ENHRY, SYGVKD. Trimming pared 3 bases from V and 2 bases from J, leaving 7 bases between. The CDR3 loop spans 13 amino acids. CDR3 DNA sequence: TGTGCCATCAGTGACAGGCCTCAAGAGACCCAGTACTTC. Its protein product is CAISDRPQETQYF.

Here the CDR3 DNA reads TGTGCCAGCAGAATCAGAGGGAACACTGAAGCTTTCTTT. Translation: CASRIRGNTEAFF. The genes are TRBV5-6 and TRBJ1-1; D is undetermined. V dropped 5 bases and J dropped 1 base, with 9 bases sitting between them. CDR3 length: 13 residues. Germline CDR1 is SGHDT and CDR2 is YYEEEE. Combining the CDR3 with reference TRBV5-6 and TRBJ1-1 gives the whole variable domain DAGVTQSPTHLIKTRGQQVTLRCSPKSGHDTVSWYQQALGQGPQFIFQYYEEEERQRGNFPDRFSGHQFPNYSSELNVNALLLGDSALYLCASRIRGNTEAFFGQGTRLTVV.

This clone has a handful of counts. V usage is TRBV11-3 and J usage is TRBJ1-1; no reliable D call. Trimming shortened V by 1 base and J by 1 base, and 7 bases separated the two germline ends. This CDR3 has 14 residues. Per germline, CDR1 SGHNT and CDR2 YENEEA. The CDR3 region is CASSLGRGNTEAFF. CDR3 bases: TGTGCCAGCAGCTTAGGGCGCGGGAACACTGAAGCTTTCTTT.

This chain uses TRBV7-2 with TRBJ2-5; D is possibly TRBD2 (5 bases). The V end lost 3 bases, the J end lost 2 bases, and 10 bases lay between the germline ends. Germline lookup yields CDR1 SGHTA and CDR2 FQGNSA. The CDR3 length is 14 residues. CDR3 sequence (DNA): TGTGCCAGCAGCTTGACCGAGGGTCAAGAGACCCAGTACTTC. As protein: CASSLTEGQETQYF.

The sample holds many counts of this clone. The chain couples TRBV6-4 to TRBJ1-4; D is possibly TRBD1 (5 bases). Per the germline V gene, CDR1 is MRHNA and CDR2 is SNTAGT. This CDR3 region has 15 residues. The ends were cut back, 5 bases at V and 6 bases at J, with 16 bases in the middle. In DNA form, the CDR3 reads TGTGCCAGCAGTCCTCGGGGGAGAAAGGATGAAAAACTGTTTTTT. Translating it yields CASSPRGRKDEKLFF.

The CDR3: CASAGPVREQYF. Written as DNA, the CDR3 is TGTGCCAGCGCGGGTCCCGTACGGGAGCAGTACTTC. The rearrangement links TRBV6-5 to TRBJ2-7; D possibly corresponds to TRBD2 (5 bases). Germline values: CDR1 MNHEY, CDR2 SVGAGI. CDR3 size: 12 residues. Trimming took off 8 bases at V and 7 bases at J, with 15 bases between the two ends.

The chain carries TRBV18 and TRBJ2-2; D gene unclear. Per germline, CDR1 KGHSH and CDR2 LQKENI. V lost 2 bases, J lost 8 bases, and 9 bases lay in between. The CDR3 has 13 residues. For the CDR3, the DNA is TGTGCCAGCTCACCAGACCGAGGAGGGGAGCTGTTTTTT. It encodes CASSPDRGGELFF.

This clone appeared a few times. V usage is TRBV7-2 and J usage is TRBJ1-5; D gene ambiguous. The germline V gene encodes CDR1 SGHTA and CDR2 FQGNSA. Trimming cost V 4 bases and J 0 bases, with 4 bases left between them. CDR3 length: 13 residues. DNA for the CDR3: TGTGCCAGCAGCTGGTATAGCAATCAGCCCCAGCATTTT. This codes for CASSWYSNQPQHF.

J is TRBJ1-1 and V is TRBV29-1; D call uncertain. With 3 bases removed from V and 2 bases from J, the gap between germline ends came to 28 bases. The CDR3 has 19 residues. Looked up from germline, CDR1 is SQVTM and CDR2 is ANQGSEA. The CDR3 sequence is CSVEVIPGLLVWSNTEAFF. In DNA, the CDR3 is TGCAGCGTTGAGGTCATCCCTGGACTACTAGTTTGGTCAAACACTGAAGCTTTCTTT.

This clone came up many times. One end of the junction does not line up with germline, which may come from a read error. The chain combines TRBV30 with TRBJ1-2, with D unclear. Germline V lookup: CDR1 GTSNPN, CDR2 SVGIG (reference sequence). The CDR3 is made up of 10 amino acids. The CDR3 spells CAGRSYGYTF. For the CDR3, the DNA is TGTGCCGGGAGGAGCTATGGCTACACCTTC.

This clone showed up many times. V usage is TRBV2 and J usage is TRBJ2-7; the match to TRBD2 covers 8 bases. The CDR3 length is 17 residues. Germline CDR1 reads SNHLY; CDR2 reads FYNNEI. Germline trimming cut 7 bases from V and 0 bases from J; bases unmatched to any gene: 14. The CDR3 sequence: CASKEGLAAVSSYEQYF. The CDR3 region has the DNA TGTGCCAGCAAGGAAGGACTAGCTGCAGTTAGCTCCTACGAGCAGTACTTC.

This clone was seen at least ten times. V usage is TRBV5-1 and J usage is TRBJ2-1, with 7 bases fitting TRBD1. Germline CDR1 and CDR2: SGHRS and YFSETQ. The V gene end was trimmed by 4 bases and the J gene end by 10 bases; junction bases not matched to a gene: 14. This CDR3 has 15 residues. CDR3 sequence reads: CASSDRGHMLTEQFF. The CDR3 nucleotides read TGCGCCAGCAGCGATAGGGGGCATATGCTCACCGAGCAGTTCTTC.

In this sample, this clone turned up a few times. CDR3 in DNA: TGTGCCAGCAGAGCCGGACAGGGCTGGGAGACCCAGTACTTC. Translating it yields CASRAGQGWETQYF. The genes are TRBV28 and TRBJ2-5, with 8 bases fitting TRBD1. The CDR3 loop spans 14 amino acids. The germline gives CDR1 MDHEN, CDR2 SYDVKM. V was pared by 6 bases and J by 5 bases, with 8 bases of the junction left unmatched.